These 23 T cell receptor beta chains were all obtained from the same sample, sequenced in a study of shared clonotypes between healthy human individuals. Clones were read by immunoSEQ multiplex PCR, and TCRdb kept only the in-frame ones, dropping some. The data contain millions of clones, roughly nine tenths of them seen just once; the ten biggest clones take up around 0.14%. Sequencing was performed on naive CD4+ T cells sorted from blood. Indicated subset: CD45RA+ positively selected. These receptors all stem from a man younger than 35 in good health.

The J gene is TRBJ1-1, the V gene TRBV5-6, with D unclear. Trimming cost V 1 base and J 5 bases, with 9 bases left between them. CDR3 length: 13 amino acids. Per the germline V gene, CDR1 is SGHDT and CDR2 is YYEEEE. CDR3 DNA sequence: TGTGCCAGCAGCTTGCAGGAATTAACTGAAGCTTTCTTT. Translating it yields CASSLQELTEAFF. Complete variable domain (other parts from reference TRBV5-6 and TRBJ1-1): DAGVTQSPTHLIKTRGQQVTLRCSPKSGHDTVSWYQQALGQGPQFIFQYYEEEERQRGNFPDRFSGHQFPNYSSELNVNALLLGDSALYLCASSLQELTEAFFGQGTRLTVV.

The CDR3 coding sequence is TGTGCCAGCAGCCCGGGACACTTCGAGAACACCGGGGAGCTGTTTTTT. Protein product: CASSPGHFENTGELFF. This sequence joins TRBV7-9 and TRBJ2-2; TRBD1 might be the D (6 bases). Germline CDR1 SEHNR, CDR2 FQNEAQ (reference sequence). Trimming shortened V by 5 bases and J by 1 base, and 14 bases separated the two germline ends. This CDR3 is built from 16 residues. The full variable domain, its missing parts supplied by reference TRBV7-9 and TRBJ2-2, is DTGVSQNPRHKITKRGQNVTFRCDPISEHNRLYWYRQTLGQGPEFLTYFQNEAQLEKSRLLSDRFSAERPKGSFSTLEIQRTEQGDSAMYLCASSPGHFENTGELFFGEGSRLTVL.

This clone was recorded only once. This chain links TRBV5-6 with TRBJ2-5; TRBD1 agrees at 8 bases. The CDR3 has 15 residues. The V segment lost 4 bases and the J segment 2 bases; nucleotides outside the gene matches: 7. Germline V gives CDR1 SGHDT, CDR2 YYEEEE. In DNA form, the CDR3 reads TGTGCCAGCAGCGGGACCGGGACAGGTCAAGAGACCCAGTACTTC. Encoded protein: CASSGTGTGQETQYF.

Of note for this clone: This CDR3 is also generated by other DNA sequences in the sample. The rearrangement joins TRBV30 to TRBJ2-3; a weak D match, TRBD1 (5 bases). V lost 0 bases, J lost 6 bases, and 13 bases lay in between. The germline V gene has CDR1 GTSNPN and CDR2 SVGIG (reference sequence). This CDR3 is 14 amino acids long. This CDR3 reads CAWSVGGAGDTQYF. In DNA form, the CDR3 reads TGTGCCTGGAGTGTAGGTGGGGCCGGGGATACGCAGTATTTT. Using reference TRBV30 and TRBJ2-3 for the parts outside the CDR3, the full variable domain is SQTIHQWPATLVQPVGSPLSLECTVEGTSNPNLYWYRQAAGRGLQLLFYSVGIGQISSEVPQNLSASRPQDRQFILSSKKLLLSDSGFYLCAWSVGGAGDTQYFGPGTRLTVL.

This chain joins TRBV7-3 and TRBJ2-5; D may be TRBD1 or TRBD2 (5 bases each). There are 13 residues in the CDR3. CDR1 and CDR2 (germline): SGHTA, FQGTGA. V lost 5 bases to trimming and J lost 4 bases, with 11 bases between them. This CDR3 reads CASSLWGRETQYF. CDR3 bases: TGTGCCAGCAGCCTCTGGGGGAGAGAGACCCAGTACTTC. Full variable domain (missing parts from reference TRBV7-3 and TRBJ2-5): GAGVSQTPSNKVTEKGKYVELRCDPISGHTALYWYRQSLGQGPEFLIYFQGTGAADDSGLPNDRFFAVRPEGSVSTLKIQRTERGDSAVYLCASSLWGRETQYFGPGTRLLVL.

CDR3 sequence (DNA): TGTGCCAGCAGCTTACCAGGGTGGATGGACACTGAAGCTTTCTTT. Its protein is CASSLPGWMDTEAFF. The V and J genes are TRBV5-6 and TRBJ1-1; D perhaps matches TRBD1 (5 bases). Trimming took 2 bases from V and 3 from J, leaving 14 bases between them. The CDR3 extends over 15 amino acids. Per germline, CDR1 SGHDT and CDR2 YYEEEE.

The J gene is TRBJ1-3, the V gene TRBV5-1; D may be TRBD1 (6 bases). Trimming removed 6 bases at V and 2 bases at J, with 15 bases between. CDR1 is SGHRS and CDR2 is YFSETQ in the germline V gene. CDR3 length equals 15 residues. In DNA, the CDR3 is TGCGCCAGCACTCTTGTGGCAGGGGCTGGAAACACCATATATTTT. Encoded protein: CASTLVAGAGNTIYF.

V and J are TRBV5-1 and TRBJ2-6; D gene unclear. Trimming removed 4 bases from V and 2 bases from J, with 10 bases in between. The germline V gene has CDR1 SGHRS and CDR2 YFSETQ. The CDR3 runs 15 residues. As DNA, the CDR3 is TGCGCCAGCAGCGACCGATCTACTGGGGCCAACGTCCTGACTTTC. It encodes CASSDRSTGANVLTF.

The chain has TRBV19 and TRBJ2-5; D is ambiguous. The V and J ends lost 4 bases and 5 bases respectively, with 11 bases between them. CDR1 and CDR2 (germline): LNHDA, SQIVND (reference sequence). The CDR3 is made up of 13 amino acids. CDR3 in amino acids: CASSSYSQETQYF. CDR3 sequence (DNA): TGTGCCAGTAGTAGCTACTCTCAGGAGACCCAGTACTTC.

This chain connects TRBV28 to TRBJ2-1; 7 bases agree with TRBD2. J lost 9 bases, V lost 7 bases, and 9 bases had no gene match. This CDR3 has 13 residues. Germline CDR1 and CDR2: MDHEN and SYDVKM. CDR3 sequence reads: CASNTNGRSEQFF. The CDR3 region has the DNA TGTGCCAGCAATACTAACGGGAGGTCTGAGCAGTTCTTC.

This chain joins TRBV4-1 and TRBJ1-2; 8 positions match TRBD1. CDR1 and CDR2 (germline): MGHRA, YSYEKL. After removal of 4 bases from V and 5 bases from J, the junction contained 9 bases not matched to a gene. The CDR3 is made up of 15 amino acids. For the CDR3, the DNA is TGCGCCAGCAGCCGGTATGTGACAGGGGAGTATGGCTACACCTTC. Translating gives CASSRYVTGEYGYTF.

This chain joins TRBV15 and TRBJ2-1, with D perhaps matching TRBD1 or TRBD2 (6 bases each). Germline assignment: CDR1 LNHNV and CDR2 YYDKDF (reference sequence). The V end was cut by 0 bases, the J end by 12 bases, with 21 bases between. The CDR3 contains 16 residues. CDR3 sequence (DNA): TGTGCCACCAGCAGAGATAGGGGGACTCTATCCCTGACGCAGTTCTTC. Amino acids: CATSRDRGTLSLTQFF.

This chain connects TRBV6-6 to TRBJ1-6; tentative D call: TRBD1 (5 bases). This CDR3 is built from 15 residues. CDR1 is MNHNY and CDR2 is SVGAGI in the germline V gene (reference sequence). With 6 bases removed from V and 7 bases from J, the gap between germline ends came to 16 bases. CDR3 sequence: CASRWDSYNNSPLHF. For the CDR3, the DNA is TGTGCCAGCAGATGGGACTCTTACAACAATTCACCCCTCCACTTT.

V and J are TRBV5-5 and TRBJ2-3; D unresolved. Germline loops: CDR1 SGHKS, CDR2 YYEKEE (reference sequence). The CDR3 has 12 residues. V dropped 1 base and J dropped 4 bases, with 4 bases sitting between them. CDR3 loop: CASSLIADTQYF. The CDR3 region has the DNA TGTGCCAGCAGCTTGATTGCAGATACGCAGTATTTT.

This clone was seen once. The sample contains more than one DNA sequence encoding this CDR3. CDR3 residues: CASSLWLDTDTQYF. The CDR3 nucleotides read TGTGCCAGCAGCTTATGGTTGGACACAGATACGCAGTATTTT. The chain uses TRBV7-9 and TRBJ2-3, with no clear D. The V end lost 2 bases, the J end lost 2 bases, and 8 bases lay between the germline ends. This CDR3 comprises 14 residues. Germline CDR1 SEHNR, CDR2 FQNEAQ (reference sequence).

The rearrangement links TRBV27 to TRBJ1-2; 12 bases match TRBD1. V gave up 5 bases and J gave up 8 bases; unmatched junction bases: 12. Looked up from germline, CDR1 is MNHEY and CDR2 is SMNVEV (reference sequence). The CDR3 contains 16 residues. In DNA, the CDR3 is TGTGCCAGCAGTACGCTCCGGGACAGGGGGCTGAGCGGCTACACCTTC. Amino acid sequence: CASSTLRDRGLSGYTF.

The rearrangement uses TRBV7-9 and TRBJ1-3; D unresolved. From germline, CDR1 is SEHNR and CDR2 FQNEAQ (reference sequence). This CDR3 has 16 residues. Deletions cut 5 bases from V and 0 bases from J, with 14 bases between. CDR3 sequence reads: CASSPDTLTSGNTIYF. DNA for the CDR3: TGTGCCAGCAGCCCAGACACTTTAACCTCTGGAAACACCATATATTTT.

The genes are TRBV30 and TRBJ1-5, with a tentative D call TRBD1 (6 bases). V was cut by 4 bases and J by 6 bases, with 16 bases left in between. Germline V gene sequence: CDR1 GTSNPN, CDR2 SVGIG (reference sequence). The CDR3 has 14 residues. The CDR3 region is CAWTPTGAGQPQHF. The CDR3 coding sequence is TGTGCCTGGACCCCGACGGGGGCCGGTCAGCCCCAGCATTTT. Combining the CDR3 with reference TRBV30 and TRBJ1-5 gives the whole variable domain SQTIHQWPATLVQPVGSPLSLECTVEGTSNPNLYWYRQAAGRGLQLLFYSVGIGQISSEVPQNLSASRPQDRQFILSSKKLLLSDSGFYLCAWTPTGAGQPQHFGDGTRLSIL.

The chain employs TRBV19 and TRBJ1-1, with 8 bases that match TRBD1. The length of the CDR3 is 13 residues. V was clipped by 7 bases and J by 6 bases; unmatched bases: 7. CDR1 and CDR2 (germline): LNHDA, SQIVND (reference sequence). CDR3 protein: CASNRGRESEAFF. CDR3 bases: TGTGCCAGTAACAGGGGGAGAGAATCTGAAGCTTTCTTT.

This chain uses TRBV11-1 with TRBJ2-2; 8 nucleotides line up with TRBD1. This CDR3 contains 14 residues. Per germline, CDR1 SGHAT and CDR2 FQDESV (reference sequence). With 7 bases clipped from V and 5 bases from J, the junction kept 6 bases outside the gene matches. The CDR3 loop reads CASTGQGATGELFF. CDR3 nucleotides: TGTGCCAGCACCGGGCAGGGGGCGACCGGGGAGCTGTTTTTT.

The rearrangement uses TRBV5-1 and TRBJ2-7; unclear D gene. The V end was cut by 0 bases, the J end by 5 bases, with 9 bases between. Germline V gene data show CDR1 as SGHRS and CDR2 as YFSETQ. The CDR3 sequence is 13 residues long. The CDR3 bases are TGCGCCAGCAGCTTGGGGCGCCTTAACGAGCAGTACTTC. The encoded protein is CASSLGRLNEQYF.

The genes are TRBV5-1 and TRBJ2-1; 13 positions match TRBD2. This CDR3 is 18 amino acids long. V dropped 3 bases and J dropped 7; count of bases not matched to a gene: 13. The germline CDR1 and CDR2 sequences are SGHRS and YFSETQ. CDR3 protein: CASSWGLAGPPLTNEQFF. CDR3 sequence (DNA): TGCGCCAGCAGCTGGGGACTAGCGGGACCTCCACTCACTAATGAGCAGTTCTTC.

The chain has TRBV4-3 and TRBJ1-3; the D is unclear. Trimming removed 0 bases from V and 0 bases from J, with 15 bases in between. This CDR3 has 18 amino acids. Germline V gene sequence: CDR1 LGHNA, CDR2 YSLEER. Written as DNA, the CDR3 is TGCGCCAGCAGCCAAGATCGGAGTAGCGGCCTCTCTGGAAACACCATATATTTT. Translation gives CASSQDRSSGLSGNTIYF.